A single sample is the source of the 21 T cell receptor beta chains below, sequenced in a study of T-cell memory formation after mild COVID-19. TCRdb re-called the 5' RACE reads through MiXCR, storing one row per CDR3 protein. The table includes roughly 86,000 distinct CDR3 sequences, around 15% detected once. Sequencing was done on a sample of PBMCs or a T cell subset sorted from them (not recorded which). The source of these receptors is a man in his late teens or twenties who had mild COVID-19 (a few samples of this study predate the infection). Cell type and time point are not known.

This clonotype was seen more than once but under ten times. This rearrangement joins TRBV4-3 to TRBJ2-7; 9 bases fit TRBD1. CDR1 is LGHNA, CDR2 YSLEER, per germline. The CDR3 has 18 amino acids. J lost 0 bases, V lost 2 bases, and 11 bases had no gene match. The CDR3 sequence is CASSQHETGQGNSYEQYF. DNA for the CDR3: TGCGCCAGCAGCCAACACGAGACCGGACAGGGGAACTCCTACGAGCAGTACTTC.

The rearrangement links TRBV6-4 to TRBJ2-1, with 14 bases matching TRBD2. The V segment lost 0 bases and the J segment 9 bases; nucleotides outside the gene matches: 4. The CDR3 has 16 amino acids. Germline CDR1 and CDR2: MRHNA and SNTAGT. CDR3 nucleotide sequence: TGTGCCAGCAGTGACTCGACTAGCGGGGGGGCCACTGAGCAGTTCTTC. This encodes CASSDSTSGGATEQFF.

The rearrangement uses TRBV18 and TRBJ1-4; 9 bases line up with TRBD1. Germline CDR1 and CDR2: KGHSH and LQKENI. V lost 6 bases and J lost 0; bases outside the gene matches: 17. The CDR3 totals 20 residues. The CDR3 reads CASSLTGTGIYVSTNEKLFF. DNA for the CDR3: TGTGCCAGCTCTCTTACCGGGACAGGGATTTATGTCTCAACTAATGAAAAACTGTTTTTT.

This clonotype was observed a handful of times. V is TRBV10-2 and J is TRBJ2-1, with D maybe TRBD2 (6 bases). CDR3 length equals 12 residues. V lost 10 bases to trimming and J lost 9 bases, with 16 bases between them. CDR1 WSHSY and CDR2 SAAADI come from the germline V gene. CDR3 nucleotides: TGCGCCACTACGGGAGCCGACACTGAGCAGTTCTTC. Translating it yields CATTGADTEQFF.

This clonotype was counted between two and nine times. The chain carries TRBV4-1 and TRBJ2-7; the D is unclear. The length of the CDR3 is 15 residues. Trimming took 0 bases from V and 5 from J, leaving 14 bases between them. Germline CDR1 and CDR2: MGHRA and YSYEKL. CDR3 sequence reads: CASSQDWAGFDEQYF. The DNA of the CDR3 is TGCGCCAGCAGCCAAGATTGGGCCGGGTTCGACGAGCAGTACTTC.

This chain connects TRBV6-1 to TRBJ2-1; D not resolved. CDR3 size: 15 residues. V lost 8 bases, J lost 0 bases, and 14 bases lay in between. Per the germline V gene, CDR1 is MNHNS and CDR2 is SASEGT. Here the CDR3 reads CASGSKWSSYNEQFF. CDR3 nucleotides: TGTGCCAGCGGGTCCAAATGGAGCTCCTACAATGAGCAGTTCTTC.

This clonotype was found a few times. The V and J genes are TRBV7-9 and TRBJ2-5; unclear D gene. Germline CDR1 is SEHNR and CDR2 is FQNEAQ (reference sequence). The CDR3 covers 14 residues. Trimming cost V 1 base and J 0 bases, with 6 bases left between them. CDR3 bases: TGTGCCAGCAGCTTAGACCTGTACCAAGAGACCCAGTACTTC. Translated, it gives CASSLDLYQETQYF.

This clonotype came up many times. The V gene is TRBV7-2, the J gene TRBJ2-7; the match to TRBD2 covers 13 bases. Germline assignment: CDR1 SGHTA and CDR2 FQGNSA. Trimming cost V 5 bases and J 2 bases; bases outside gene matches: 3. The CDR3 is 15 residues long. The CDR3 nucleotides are TGTGCCAGCAGCACTAGCGGGGGGGCCCCCTACGAGCAGTACTTC. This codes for CASSTSGGAPYEQYF.

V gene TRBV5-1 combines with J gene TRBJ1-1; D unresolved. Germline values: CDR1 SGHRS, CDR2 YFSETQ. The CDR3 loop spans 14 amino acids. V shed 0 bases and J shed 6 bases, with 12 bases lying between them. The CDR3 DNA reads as TGCGCCAGCAGCTTGGATCGGGTTAGGGCTGAAGCTTTCTTT. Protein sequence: CASSLDRVRAEAFF.

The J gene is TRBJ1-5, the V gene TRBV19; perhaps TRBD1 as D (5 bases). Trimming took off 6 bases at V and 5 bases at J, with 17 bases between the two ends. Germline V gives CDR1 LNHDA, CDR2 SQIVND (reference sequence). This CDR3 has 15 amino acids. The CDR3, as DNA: TGTGCCAGTAGACGAATTAGGGACCGAGATCAGCCCCAGCATTTT. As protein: CASRRIRDRDQPQHF.

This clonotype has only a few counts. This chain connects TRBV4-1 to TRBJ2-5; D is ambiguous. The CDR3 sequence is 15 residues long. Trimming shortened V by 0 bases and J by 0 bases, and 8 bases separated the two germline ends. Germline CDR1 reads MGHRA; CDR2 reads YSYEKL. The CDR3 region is CASSQEGINQETQYF. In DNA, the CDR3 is TGCGCCAGCAGCCAAGAGGGCATAAACCAAGAGACCCAGTACTTC.

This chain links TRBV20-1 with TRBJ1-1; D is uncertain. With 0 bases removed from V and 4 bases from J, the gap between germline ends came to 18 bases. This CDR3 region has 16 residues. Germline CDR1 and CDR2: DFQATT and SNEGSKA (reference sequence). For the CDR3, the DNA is TGCAGTGCTAGAGAGACGGTACCCTCCCGAGGCACTGAAGCTTTCTTT. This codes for CSARETVPSRGTEAFF.

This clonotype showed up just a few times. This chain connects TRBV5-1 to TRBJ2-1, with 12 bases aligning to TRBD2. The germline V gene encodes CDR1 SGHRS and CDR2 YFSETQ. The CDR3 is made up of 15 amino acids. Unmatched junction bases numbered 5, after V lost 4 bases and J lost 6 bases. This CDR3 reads CASSLWTSGVNEQFF. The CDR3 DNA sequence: TGCGCCAGCAGCCTTTGGACTAGCGGGGTCAATGAGCAGTTCTTC.

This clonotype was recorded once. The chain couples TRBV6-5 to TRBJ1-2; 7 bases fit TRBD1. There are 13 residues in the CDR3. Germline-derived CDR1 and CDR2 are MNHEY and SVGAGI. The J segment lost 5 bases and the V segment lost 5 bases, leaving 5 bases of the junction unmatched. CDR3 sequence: CASSTGTAYGYTF. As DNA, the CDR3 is TGTGCCAGCAGTACCGGGACAGCGTATGGCTACACCTTC.

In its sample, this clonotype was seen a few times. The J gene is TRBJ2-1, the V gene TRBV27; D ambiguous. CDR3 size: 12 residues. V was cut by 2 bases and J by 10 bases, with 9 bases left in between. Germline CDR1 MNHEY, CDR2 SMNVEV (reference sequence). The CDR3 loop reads CASSLVGREQFF. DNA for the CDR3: TGTGCCAGCAGTTTAGTAGGCAGAGAGCAGTTCTTC.

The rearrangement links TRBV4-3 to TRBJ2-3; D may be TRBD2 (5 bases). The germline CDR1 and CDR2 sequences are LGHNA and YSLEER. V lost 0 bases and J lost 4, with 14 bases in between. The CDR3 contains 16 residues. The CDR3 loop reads CASSQEVRGNPDTQYF. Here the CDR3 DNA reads TGCGCCAGCAGCCAAGAGGTTCGGGGTAACCCAGATACGCAGTATTTT.

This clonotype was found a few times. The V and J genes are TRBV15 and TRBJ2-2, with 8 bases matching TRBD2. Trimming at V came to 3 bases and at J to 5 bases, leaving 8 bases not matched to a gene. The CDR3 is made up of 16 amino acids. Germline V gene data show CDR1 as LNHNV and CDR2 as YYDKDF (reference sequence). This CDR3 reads CATSSTPGGATGELFF. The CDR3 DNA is TGTGCCACCAGCAGCACCCCCGGGGGGGCTACCGGGGAGCTGTTTTTT.

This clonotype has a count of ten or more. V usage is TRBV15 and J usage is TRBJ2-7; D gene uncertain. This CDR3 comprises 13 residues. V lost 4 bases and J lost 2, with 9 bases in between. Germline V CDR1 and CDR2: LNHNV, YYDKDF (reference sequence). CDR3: CATSTGLAYEQYV. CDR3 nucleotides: TGTGCCACCAGCACGGGCTTGGCCTACGAGCAGTACGTC.

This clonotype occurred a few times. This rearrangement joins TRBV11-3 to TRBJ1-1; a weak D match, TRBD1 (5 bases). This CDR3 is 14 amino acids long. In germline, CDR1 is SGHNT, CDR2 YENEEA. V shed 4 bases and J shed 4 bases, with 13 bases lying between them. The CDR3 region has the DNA TGTGCCAGCAGCTCGCGGGGGGGACTCACTGAAGCTTTCTTT. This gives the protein CASSSRGGLTEAFF. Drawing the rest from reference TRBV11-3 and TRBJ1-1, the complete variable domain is EAGVVQSPRYKIIEKKQPVAFWCNPISGHNTLYWYLQNLGQGPELLIRYENEEAVDDSQLPKDRFSAERLKGVDSTLKIQPAELGDSAVYLCASSSRGGLTEAFFGQGTRLTVV.

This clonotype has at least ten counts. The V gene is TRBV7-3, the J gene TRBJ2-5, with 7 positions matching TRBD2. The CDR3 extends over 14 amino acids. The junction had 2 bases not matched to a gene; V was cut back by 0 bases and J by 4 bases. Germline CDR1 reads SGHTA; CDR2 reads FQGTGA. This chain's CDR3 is CASSLTGGGETQYF. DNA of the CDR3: TGTGCCAGCAGCTTAACGGGCGGGGGAGAGACCCAGTACTTC.

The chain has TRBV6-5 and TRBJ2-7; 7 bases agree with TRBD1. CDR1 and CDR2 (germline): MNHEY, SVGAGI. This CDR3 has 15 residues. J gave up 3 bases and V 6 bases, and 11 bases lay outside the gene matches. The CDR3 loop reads CASRSGQTVIYEQYF. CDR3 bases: TGTGCCAGCAGATCGGGACAGACGGTCATCTACGAGCAGTACTTC.